This T cell receptor (beta chain) was obtained from a study of early T cells in non-severe SARS-CoV-2 infection. Across the study: The authors sequenced bulk RNA from unsorted whole blood, leaving chains unpaired.

This clonotype was seen at least ten times. Its target is not known. The CDR3 loop spans 14 amino acids. Trimming shortened V by 5 bases and J by 4 bases, and 13 bases separated the two germline ends. Points from the study as a whole: Matching against VDJdb likely underestimated virus-specific expansions, favoring anti-spike CD8.

Individual cDNA molecules received unique molecular identifiers. TCRdb re-called the 5' RACE reads with MiXCR, one entry per CDR3 protein. The sample carries 81,000 or so distinct CDR3 sequences, about 12% recorded once. This TCR came from an adult who was a healthcare worker with PCR-confirmed SARS-CoV-2 infection or an uninfected control (not recorded which). Sequencing was done on a sample of whole blood. The chain carries TRBV12-3 or TRBV12-4 and TRBJ2-3, with a weak D call TRBD2 (7 bases). The CDR3: CASSPQGRADTQYF. For the CDR3, the DNA is TGTGCCAGCAGTCCTCAGGGGAGGGCAGATACGCAGTATTTT.